Here is one T cell receptor (beta chain) with its context. The antigen remains undetermined. Assay: immunoSEQ multiplex PCR; the TCRdb copy retains only in-frame clones and omits some. The profile shows 200,000 to 300,000 clones, 86% of them singletons. With V trimmed by 7 bases and J by 2 bases, 8 bases remained unmatched. CDR3 length: 15 residues. The V gene's germline CDR1 is SGHRS and CDR2 YFSETQ. This entry comes from a study of cytomegalovirus exposure and HLA in healthy donors. Looking at the study overall: In a later analysis, the 120 or so validation repertoires were reported to have used the same platform as the 600 to 800 first-cohort repertoires.

Study-wide results and limits: Reportedly, cytomegalovirus status was diagnosed with high sensitivity and specificity. The authors listed around 150 TCR beta chains as cytomegalovirus-associated.

This receptor was identified in a woman aged 30 to 39 in good health and CMV-seropositive. The rearrangement links TRBV5-1 to TRBJ2-5, with TRBD2 matching over 10 bases. Sequenced sample: PBMCs. The CDR3 DNA follows: TGCGCCAGCCGCGGGCTAGCGGGAGCTCAAGAGACCCAGTACTTC. Translated: CASRGLAGAQETQYF.